This entry concerns a single TCR beta chain. The antigen is unknown. This entry belongs to a study of cytomegalovirus exposure and HLA in healthy donors. Study conclusions and caveats: Later on, an analysis tied under 20,000 TCR beta sequences to HLA alleles at 0.05 false discovery rate.

The PCR ran on 60 Vbeta and 13 Jbeta primers. Methods used by the authors: Roughly 11 million of the roughly 80 million unique TCR beta chains counted in a later analysis were shared. Profiling relied on immunoSEQ multiplex PCR, and the TCRdb table lists in-frame clones only, not all of them. The V and J calls and clone size are taken from that table; D and trimming were inferred from the DNA. Counted here are under 150,000 clones, approximately 75% occurring once; the ten biggest clones make up approximately 1.1%. This CDR3 has 13 residues. With 0 bases removed from V and 3 bases from J, the gap between germline ends came to 6 bases. Germline V gives CDR1 GTSNPN, CDR2 SVGIG (reference sequence).

This TCR came from a male donor in good health and CMV-seronegative. The specimen sequenced was PBMCs. The chain links TRBV30 to TRBJ1-5; no reliable D call. CDR3 in amino acids: CAWSVVDNQPQHF. CDR3 in DNA: TGTGCCTGGAGTGTAGTAGACAATCAGCCCCAGCATTTT.